This T cell receptor (beta chain) was captured by sequencing in a study of T cells and copy number aberrations in small-cell lung cancer. Broader study findings: Tumors showed lower T-cell density, richness and clonality than adjacent lung, though density did not differ significantly.

Only tumor regions expected to give at least 150 ng DNA were used. Measured with immunoSEQ multiplex PCR; TCRdb has only the in-frame clones, and not every one. The table records around 550 clones, 94% of them present only once. Points on this clone: Its target is not known.

This receptor was taken from a man aged 45 to 65 with small cell lung cancer. Sequencing used tumor tissue.

The CDR3 DNA reads TGTGCCAGCAGCTTAGTAGGGAGTGCCGGGGAGCTGTTTTTT. Amino acids: CASSLVGSAGELFF. J is TRBJ2-2 and V is TRBV7-2, with a possible D match to TRBD2 (5 bases). Germline V gene data show CDR1 as SGHTA and CDR2 as FQGNSA. Trimming left V 1 base short and J 6 bases short, with 9 bases between. The CDR3 loop spans 14 amino acids.